The 21 T cell receptor beta chains below were found in one sample sequenced in a study of T cell responses to AZD1222 COVID-19 vaccine. TCRdb keeps only in-frame clones here, not all; method: immunoSEQ multiplex PCR. Among about 72,000 clones listed, around 86% were seen once. The sequences come from peripheral blood, collected on day 0 of AZD1222 vaccination. These receptors were obtained from an adult in good health.

A single count supports this clone. The chain couples TRBV2 to TRBJ2-7; D is unclear. The CDR3 totals 13 residues. Germline-derived CDR1 and CDR2 are SNHLY and FYNNEI. V lost 0 bases and J lost 3, with 6 bases in between. CDR3 in amino acids: CASSEALLYEQYF. DNA of the CDR3: TGTGCCAGCAGTGAAGCACTCCTCTACGAGCAGTACTTC.

The V and J genes are TRBV5-1 and TRBJ2-5; D is possibly TRBD2 (5 bases). From germline, CDR1 is SGHRS and CDR2 YFSETQ. Trimming took off 0 bases at V and 1 base at J, with 13 bases between the two ends. This CDR3 is built from 16 residues. CDR3 bases: TGCGCCAGCAGCTTGGCGCCGGTTGGAGGCCAAGAGACCCAGTACTTC. Residues: CASSLAPVGGQETQYF.

V usage is TRBV6-5 and J usage is TRBJ2-1, with TRBD1 as a possible D gene (6 bases). This CDR3 comprises 14 residues. Germline assignment: CDR1 MNHEY and CDR2 SVGAGI. Trimming took 6 bases from V and 4 from J, leaving 13 bases between them. The CDR3: CASRGGRSYNEQFF. The CDR3 nucleotides read TGTGCCAGCAGAGGGGGAAGGAGTTACAATGAGCAGTTCTTC.

This chain uses TRBV11-2 with TRBJ1-2; 7 bases align to TRBD1. The CDR3 runs 16 residues. V gave up 5 bases and J gave up 7 bases; unmatched junction bases: 16. The germline gives CDR1 SGHAT, CDR2 FQNNGV. DNA of the CDR3: TGTGCCAGCAGCGCCTGGGTCAGGGGGGCTCTCGGTGGCTACACCTTC. Its protein is CASSAWVRGALGGYTF.

The chain links TRBV21-1 to TRBJ1-2; TRBD1 is taken as the D call from the table, unchecked against the DNA. TRBV21-1 is designated a pseudogene. This CDR3 has 18 residues. CDR3 residues: CASSNSRDRTPTNYGYTF. CDR3 coding DNA: TGTGCCAGCAGCAATAGTAGGGACAGGACCCCAACTAACTATGGCTACACCTTC.

The rearrangement links TRBV11-2 to TRBJ1-1; the match to TRBD1 covers 8 bases. Per germline, CDR1 SGHAT and CDR2 FQNNGV. The CDR3 has 16 amino acids. The trim removed 6 bases at V and 6 bases at J, leaving 15 bases unmatched. Written as DNA, the CDR3 is TGTGCCAGCAGTGAAGTCCGGACAGGGTGGGTGGCTGAAGCTTTCTTT. This gives the protein CASSEVRTGWVAEAFF.

The J gene is TRBJ2-2, the V gene TRBV9, with TRBD1 matching 8 bases. CDR3 length: 16 residues. Germline V gene lookup returns CDR1 SGDLS and CDR2 YYNGEE. The V gene end was trimmed by 3 bases and the J gene end by 1 base; junction bases not matched to a gene: 5. The CDR3 DNA follows: TGTGCCAGCAGCGCCGGACAGGGTGTGAACACCGGGGAGCTGTTTTTT. Translation: CASSAGQGVNTGELFF.

The chain joins TRBV4-2 to TRBJ1-1; TRBD1 is a possible D gene (5 bases). Trimming shortened V by 0 bases and J by 4 bases, and 9 bases separated the two germline ends. CDR1 and CDR2 from the germline V gene are LGHNA and YNFKEQ. The CDR3 covers 14 residues. The CDR3 protein is CASSQEPRATEAFF. The CDR3 DNA reads as TGTGCCAGCAGCCAAGAACCCAGGGCCACTGAAGCTTTCTTT.

This rearrangement joins TRBV6-5 to TRBJ1-2; perhaps TRBD1 as D (6 bases). The CDR3 totals 13 residues. Deletions cut 7 bases from V and 3 bases from J, with 12 bases between. Germline loops: CDR1 MNHEY, CDR2 SVGAGI. The CDR3 is CASTRQAHYGYTF. Here the CDR3 DNA reads TGTGCCAGCACGAGACAGGCCCACTATGGCTACACCTTC.

A single count supports this clone. The genes are TRBV30 and TRBJ1-3; D gene ambiguous. Germline CDR1 is GTSNPN and CDR2 is SVGIG (reference sequence). The CDR3 totals 14 residues. Trimming removed 4 bases from V and 2 bases from J, with 12 bases in between. In DNA form, the CDR3 reads TGTGCCTGGACTAAAGTAGGAACTGGAAACACCATATATTTT. Translating it yields CAWTKVGTGNTIYF.

The CDR3: CAISRVENTEAFF. The CDR3 nucleotides read TGTGCCATCAGCAGGGTCGAGAACACTGAAGCTTTCTTT. V gene TRBV10-3 combines with J gene TRBJ1-1; TRBD1 is a possible D gene (5 bases). The ends were cut back, 6 bases at V and 1 base at J, with 9 bases in the middle. The CDR3 extends over 13 amino acids. Per the germline V gene, CDR1 is ENHRY and CDR2 is SYGVKD.

J is TRBJ1-2 and V is TRBV30; D possibly corresponds to TRBD1 (5 bases). The CDR3 extends over 15 amino acids. CDR1 is GTSNPN and CDR2 is SVGIG in the germline V gene (reference sequence). Trimming pared 0 bases from V and 1 base from J, leaving 12 bases between. The CDR3 loop is CAWSVGVGGNYGYTF. Written as DNA, the CDR3 is TGTGCCTGGAGTGTGGGGGTCGGAGGTAACTATGGCTACACCTTC. Based on the CDR3 plus reference TRBV30 and TRBJ1-2, the full variable domain is SQTIHQWPATLVQPVGSPLSLECTVEGTSNPNLYWYRQAAGRGLQLLFYSVGIGQISSEVPQNLSASRPQDRQFILSSKKLLLSDSGFYLCAWSVGVGGNYGYTFGSGTRLTVV.

For the CDR3, the DNA is TGTGCCTGGACGGGGGACGGGGTCGATTCACCCCTCCACTTT. It is translated as CAWTGDGVDSPLHF. This chain links TRBV30 with TRBJ1-6; D is possibly TRBD1 (5 bases). There are 14 residues in the CDR3. CDR1 and CDR2 (germline): GTSNPN, SVGIG (reference sequence). V lost 4 bases, J lost 8 bases, and 15 bases lay in between.

The J gene is TRBJ2-3, the V gene TRBV11-2; no definite D call. Germline-derived CDR1 and CDR2 are SGHAT and FQNNGV. Trimming stripped 7 bases from V and 1 base from J, with 3 bases between. CDR3 size: 11 residues. CDR3 protein: CASTRTDTQYF. CDR3 bases: TGTGCCAGCACCCGCACAGATACGCAGTATTTT.

The chain recombines TRBV2 with TRBJ1-1, with D possibly matching TRBD1 (6 bases). The CDR3 is 14 residues long. V lost 6 bases to trimming and J lost 3 bases, with 14 bases between them. Per the germline V gene, CDR1 is SNHLY and CDR2 is FYNNEI. CDR3 sequence: CASSFVTGYTEAFF. CDR3 coding DNA: TGTGCCAGCAGCTTCGTTACAGGGTACACTGAAGCTTTCTTT.

J is TRBJ1-5 and V is TRBV23-1, with D unresolved. TRBV23-1 is treated as an ORF (open reading frame) with a function not yet certain. The CDR3 sequence is 20 residues long. V lost 3 bases, J lost 1 base, and 25 bases lay in between. The CDR3 coding sequence is TGCGCCAGCAGTCACCCCCCCGCAGGCGGAGTGAGATTGAGCAATCAGCCCCAGCATTTT. Protein sequence: CASSHPPAGGVRLSNQPQHF.

The chain carries TRBV6-2 or TRBV6-3 and TRBJ2-1, with D tentatively TRBD2 (7 bases). CDR1 is MNHEY and CDR2 is SVGEGT in the germline V gene. The V end lost 0 bases, the J end lost 0 bases, and 15 bases lay between the germline ends. This CDR3 has 18 residues. The CDR3 is CASSYSRRGGPSYNEQFF. Here the CDR3 DNA reads TGTGCCAGCAGTTACTCGAGACGCGGGGGCCCCTCCTACAATGAGCAGTTCTTC.

The rearrangement links TRBV4-3 to TRBJ1-5, with D uncertain. In germline, CDR1 is LGHNA, CDR2 YSLEER. V lost 0 bases, J lost 9 bases, and 9 bases lay in between. This CDR3 region has 13 residues. CDR3 bases: TGCGCCAGCAGCCAAGATAGAGAAAGGCCCCAGCATTTT. Protein sequence: CASSQDRERPQHF.

The chain links TRBV6-4 to TRBJ1-5; maybe TRBD1 (6 bases). The V gene lost 4 bases and the J gene lost 7 bases, with 11 bases spanning the gap. The germline V gene has CDR1 MRHNA and CDR2 SNTAGT. The CDR3 has 13 residues. CDR3 coding DNA: TGTGCCAGCAGTGCAGGGGTTGAGCAGCCCCAGCATTTT. The encoded protein is CASSAGVEQPQHF.

The chain has TRBV24-1 and TRBJ2-7, with 8 bases that match TRBD1. Germline V CDR1 and CDR2: KGHDR, SFDVKD. The CDR3 covers 15 residues. V was pared by 3 bases and J by 4 bases, with 7 bases of the junction left unmatched. CDR3 nucleotide sequence: TGTGCCACCAGTGATCCTGGACAGGGTTTGTACGAGCAGTACTTC. Encoded protein: CATSDPGQGLYEQYF.

The chain joins TRBV24-1 to TRBJ2-1; D is unresolved. Germline values: CDR1 KGHDR, CDR2 SFDVKD. Trimming took off 3 bases at V and 1 base at J, with 9 bases between the two ends. CDR3 size: 15 residues. Here the CDR3 DNA reads TGTGCCACCAGTGATCCGAGAAGGTCCTACAATGAGCAGTTCTTC. Encoded protein: CATSDPRRSYNEQFF.